The 9 T cell receptor beta chains listed next were all sequenced from one sample in a study of T cells in Graves' hyperthyroidism and ophthalmopathy. TCR beta CDR3 regions were amplified from RNA. The primer set for the first-round RT-PCR of the TCR CDR3 was HTBI. TCRdb used MiXCR to reprocess the multiplex PCR reads, holding one entry per CDR3 protein. The sample lists fewer than 350,000 distinct CDR3 sequences; 12% to 15% were seen once. The specimen sequenced was blood. Receptors were obtained from a woman aged 40 to 50 with Graves' hyperthyroidism.

The CDR3 loop reads CASSLFGTTNTGELFF. DNA of the CDR3: TGTGCCAGCAGTTTATTTGGGACAACGAACACCGGGGAGCTGTTTTTT. The chain carries TRBV27 and TRBJ2-2; possibly TRBD1 for D (6 bases). Trimming took off 1 base at V and 0 bases at J, with 9 bases between the two ends. CDR1 and CDR2 from the germline V gene are MNHEY and SMNVEV (reference sequence). This CDR3 has 16 residues.

This clonotype has at least ten counts. V gene TRBV6-1 combines with J gene TRBJ2-7; 14 bases match TRBD2. The germline gives CDR1 MNHNS, CDR2 SASEGT. CDR3 length: 17 amino acids. V lost 5 bases and J lost 4; bases outside the gene matches: 10. The CDR3 bases are TGTGCCAGCAGTCCTCTCTATGGGACTAGCGGGAGATACGAGCAGTACTTC. This translates into CASSPLYGTSGRYEQYF.

This clonotype was counted only a few times. This rearrangement joins TRBV20-1 to TRBJ2-5, with a weak D call TRBD2 (5 bases). Germline CDR1 and CDR2: DFQATT and SNEGSKA (reference sequence). The CDR3 covers 16 residues. Trimming removed 0 bases from V and 6 bases from J, with 20 bases in between. The CDR3 is CSARDPGVGVPKTQYF. For the CDR3, the DNA is TGCAGTGCTAGAGATCCAGGTGTGGGAGTTCCAAAGACCCAGTACTTC.

Many counts were recorded for this clonotype. V is TRBV12-3 or TRBV12-4 and J is TRBJ2-5, with D uncertain. The CDR3 is 15 amino acids. The ends were cut back, 1 base at V and 4 bases at J, with 13 bases in the middle. The CDR3 DNA is TGTGCCAGCAGTTTAGGGGCCTTGATGAGAGAGACCCAGTACTTC. Translation gives CASSLGALMRETQYF.

There are many counts of this clonotype. The chain carries TRBV6-1 and TRBJ2-5; D is perhaps TRBD2 (5 bases). Germline-derived CDR1 and CDR2 are MNHNS and SASEGT. Deletions cut 0 bases from V and 3 bases from J, with 17 bases between. This CDR3 has 17 residues. The CDR3 region has the DNA TGTGCCAGCAGTGAAGCTTGGACGGTCGGGGTCGAAGAGACCCAGTACTTC. Translated: CASSEAWTVGVEETQYF.

The V gene is TRBV20-1, the J gene TRBJ1-5, with a tentative D call TRBD1 (6 bases). Germline V gene data show CDR1 as DFQATT and CDR2 as SNEGSKA (reference sequence). CDR3 length: 14 amino acids. Trimming stripped 5 bases from V and 11 bases from J, with 22 bases between. CDR3 nucleotide sequence: TGCAGTGCTTCAACAGGGAACCTTAAGCAGGCCCAGCATTTT. Its translation is CSASTGNLKQAQHF.

In this sample, this clonotype turned up many times. This sequence joins TRBV10-3 and TRBJ2-1, with TRBD2 identical over 12 bases. Germline-derived CDR1 and CDR2 are ENHRY and SYGVKD. J was trimmed by 0 bases and V by 4 bases; bases with no gene match: 1. The CDR3 extends over 16 amino acids. CDR3 sequence reads: CAISGTSGDSYNEQFF. CDR3 DNA: TGTGCCATCAGTGGGACTAGCGGGGACTCCTACAATGAGCAGTTCTTC.

This chain connects TRBV20-1 to TRBJ2-1; 14 bases match TRBD2. The CDR3 has 15 residues. Germline V lookup: CDR1 DFQATT, CDR2 SNEGSKA (reference sequence). Trimming took 5 bases from V and 4 from J; bases not matched to a gene: 4. The CDR3 is CSAPGLAGAYNEQFF. CDR3 nucleotide sequence: TGCAGTGCTCCGGGACTAGCGGGAGCTTACAATGAGCAGTTCTTC.

This clonotype was seen repeatedly, ten times or more. The V and J genes are TRBV12-3 or TRBV12-4 and TRBJ1-1; TRBD1 matches at 7 bases. After removal of 5 bases from V and 3 bases from J, the junction contained 6 bases not matched to a gene. CDR3 length equals 14 residues. The CDR3 coding sequence is TGTGCCAGCAGTGCTCCCACAGGGGACACTGAAGCTTTCTTT. Translated, it gives CASSAPTGDTEAFF.